This T cell receptor (beta chain) was captured in a study of blood T cell repertoires in COVID-19. Whole-study context: Researchers got acute and convalescent COVID-19 samples from the United States, Italy and Spain. PBMCs, B-cell-depleted T cells, or T cells provided the cDNA or gDNA that made up the material.

The CDR3 totals 17 residues. V was clipped by 2 bases and J by 2 bases; unmatched bases: 11. Looked up from germline, CDR1 is LGHDT and CDR2 is YNNKEL (reference sequence). Clones were read by immunoSEQ multiplex PCR, and TCRdb kept only the in-frame ones, dropping some. The sample records 260,000 or so clones, roughly 76% being singletons. The chain links TRBV3-1 (or the pseudogene TRBV3-2) to TRBJ1-2, with 7 nucleotides matching TRBD1. The sequenced material came from peripheral blood. This clonotype was sampled from an elderly woman with COVID-19, enrolled during active disease. CDR3 region: CASSQPKGTGANYGYTF. For the CDR3, the DNA is TGTGCCAGCAGCCAACCTAAAGGAACAGGGGCCAACTATGGCTACACCTTC.